The 24 T cell receptor beta chains in this list originate from one sample, sequenced in a study of blood T cell repertoires in COVID-19. Sequencing was performed with immunoSEQ multiplex PCR; in TCRdb, only in-frame clones are kept and a portion is missing. The sample lists 200,000 to 300,000 clones, around nine tenths occurring once. The sequenced sample was peripheral blood. All receptors derive from a man under 40 with active or convalescent COVID-19.

The chain employs TRBV10-2 and TRBJ1-1, with D possibly being TRBD1 (6 bases). Germline values: CDR1 WSHSY, CDR2 SAAADI. V was shortened by 6 bases and J by 1 base, with 12 bases between the two germline ends. The CDR3 has 14 amino acids. Written as DNA, the CDR3 is TGCGCCAGCAGACCAATGACAGGGAACACTGAAGCTTTCTTT. Amino acids: CASRPMTGNTEAFF.

This clone was detected only a few times. The V call is TRBV7-9, the J call TRBJ1-1; no firm D call. Trimming removed 5 bases at V and 5 bases at J, with 15 bases between. Looked up from germline, CDR1 is SEHNR and CDR2 is FQNEAQ (reference sequence). This CDR3 region has 14 residues. DNA of the CDR3: TGTGCCAGCAGCCAGAGTACGGGTCGGACTGAAGCTTTCTTT. Amino acids: CASSQSTGRTEAFF. Full variable domain (outside the CDR3, taken from reference TRBV7-9 and TRBJ1-1): DTGVSQNPRHKITKRGQNVTFRCDPISEHNRLYWYRQTLGQGPEFLTYFQNEAQLEKSRLLSDRFSAERPKGSFSTLEIQRTEQGDSAMYLCASSQSTGRTEAFFGQGTRLTVV.

This clone was counted once. CDR3 amino acids: CASSQVANTGELFF. The CDR3 bases are TGCGCCAGCAGCCAAGTCGCGAACACCGGGGAGCTGTTTTTT. The rearrangement uses TRBV4-1 and TRBJ2-2; no definite D call. CDR3 length: 14 residues. Trimming pared 1 base from V and 0 bases from J, leaving 3 bases between. Germline V gives CDR1 MGHRA, CDR2 YSYEKL.

The V call is TRBV5-6, the J call TRBJ2-3; the match to TRBD2 covers 8 bases. CDR3 size: 15 residues. Germline CDR1 reads SGHDT; CDR2 reads YYEEEE. With 0 bases clipped from V and 4 bases from J, the junction kept 4 bases outside the gene matches. The CDR3 DNA reads as TGTGCCAGCAGCTTGGCCTTAGCGGGGCCAGATACGCAGTATTTT. Its translation: CASSLALAGPDTQYF. The full variable domain, completed using reference TRBV5-6 and TRBJ2-3, is DAGVTQSPTHLIKTRGQQVTLRCSPKSGHDTVSWYQQALGQGPQFIFQYYEEEERQRGNFPDRFSGHQFPNYSSELNVNALLLGDSALYLCASSLALAGPDTQYFGPGTRLTVL.

V usage is TRBV5-1 and J usage is TRBJ1-1; a weak D match, TRBD1 (5 bases). The ends were cut back, 7 bases at V and 1 base at J, with 26 bases in the middle. Germline CDR1 SGHRS, CDR2 YFSETQ. This CDR3 has 18 amino acids. CDR3 sequence reads: CASPPRGTVKPSNTEAFF. The CDR3 DNA follows: TGCGCCAGCCCCCCCCGCGGGACGGTGAAACCCTCGAACACTGAAGCTTTCTTT.

The V call is TRBV19, the J call TRBJ1-1; weak D call: TRBD1 (5 bases). Trimming stripped 3 bases from V and 10 bases from J, with 9 bases between. The CDR3 extends over 11 amino acids. Germline CDR1 LNHDA, CDR2 SQIVND (reference sequence). The CDR3 sequence: CASSMTTGAFF. The CDR3 DNA reads as TGTGCCAGTAGTATGACCACAGGAGCTTTCTTT. Combining the CDR3 with reference TRBV19 and TRBJ1-1 gives the whole variable domain DGGITQSPKYLFRKEGQNVTLSCEQNLNHDAMYWYRQDPGQGLRLIYYSQIVNDFQKGDIAEGYSVSREKKESFPLTVTSAQKNPTAFYLCASSMTTGAFFGQGTRLTVV.

This chain links TRBV30 with TRBJ2-7; 9 bases agree with TRBD1. The CDR3 consists of 13 residues. Germline CDR1 GTSNPN, CDR2 SVGIG (reference sequence). With 1 base clipped from V and 3 bases from J, the junction kept 1 base outside the gene matches. The CDR3 DNA reads as TGTGCCTGGAGTGGGGGACAGGGCTACGAGCAGTACTTC. This sequence encodes CAWSGGQGYEQYF. Complete variable domain (other parts from reference TRBV30 and TRBJ2-7): SQTIHQWPATLVQPVGSPLSLECTVEGTSNPNLYWYRQAAGRGLQLLFYSVGIGQISSEVPQNLSASRPQDRQFILSSKKLLLSDSGFYLCAWSGGQGYEQYFGPGTRLTVT.

This sequence joins TRBV19 and TRBJ1-1, with 9 bases identical to TRBD1. The CDR3 contains 12 residues. The germline V gene has CDR1 LNHDA and CDR2 SQIVND (reference sequence). Unmatched junction bases numbered 1, after V lost 7 bases and J lost 4 bases. The CDR3 loop is CASKTGGTEAFF. The CDR3 DNA reads TGTGCCAGTAAGACAGGGGGCACTGAAGCTTTCTTT.

The gene calls are TRBV5-1 and TRBJ1-1; a possible D gene is TRBD1 (5 bases). Looked up from germline, CDR1 is SGHRS and CDR2 is YFSETQ. The CDR3 spans 14 residues. Trimming removed 5 bases from V and 1 base from J, with 12 bases in between. The CDR3: CASRRQDTNTEAFF. In nucleotides, the CDR3 is TGCGCCAGCAGACGCCAGGACACGAACACTGAAGCTTTCTTT.

The J gene is TRBJ2-2, the V gene TRBV19; 8 nucleotides line up with TRBD1. Germline trimming cut 6 bases from V and 0 bases from J; bases unmatched to any gene: 3. This CDR3 has 15 residues. Per the germline V gene, CDR1 is LNHDA and CDR2 is SQIVND (reference sequence). The CDR3 region has the DNA TGTGCCAGTAGCCCGACAGGGGCGAACACCGGGGAGCTGTTTTTT. This sequence encodes CASSPTGANTGELFF.

This chain links TRBV18 with TRBJ1-4; D gene unclear. V lost 3 bases, J lost 8 bases, and 7 bases lay in between. CDR3 length equals 12 residues. Germline CDR1 reads KGHSH; CDR2 reads LQKENI. The chain's CDR3 is CASSPLGEKLFF. The DNA for the CDR3 is TGTGCCAGCTCACCGCTCGGGGAAAAACTGTTTTTT.

The chain links TRBV19 to TRBJ1-5; perhaps TRBD1 as D (5 bases). The V end was cut by 5 bases, the J end by 3 bases, with 11 bases between. From germline, CDR1 is LNHDA and CDR2 SQIVND (reference sequence). The length of the CDR3 is 14 residues. The CDR3 loop is CASSVLRDNQPQHF. The DNA for the CDR3 is TGTGCCAGTAGTGTCCTCAGGGACAATCAGCCCCAGCATTTT.

V usage is TRBV3-1 (or the pseudogene TRBV3-2) and J usage is TRBJ1-1, with a weak D call TRBD1 (5 bases). CDR1 is LGHDT, CDR2 YNNKEL, per germline (reference sequence). This CDR3 is 15 amino acids long. Trimming stripped 8 bases from V and 4 bases from J, with 20 bases between. CDR3 sequence (DNA): TGTGCCAGCGTTGGATTACGTAGGGGAGGCACTGAAGCTTTCTTT. Its translation is CASVGLRRGGTEAFF.

This chain links TRBV25-1 with TRBJ2-2, with 8 bases lining up with TRBD1. The CDR3 runs to 14 residues. Germline loops: CDR1 MGHDK, CDR2 SYGVNS. Trimming cost V 6 bases and J 1 base; bases outside gene matches: 1. This chain's CDR3 is CASRGTGNTGELFF. The CDR3 nucleotides are TGTGCCAGCAGGGGGACAGGGAACACCGGGGAGCTGTTTTTT.

As concerns this clone: Different DNA sequences within this sample yield the same CDR3. The gene calls are TRBV12-3 or TRBV12-4 and TRBJ1-1, with D possibly TRBD1 on 5 matching bases. The CDR3 loop spans 13 amino acids. V shed 3 bases and J shed 1 base, with 6 bases lying between them. CDR3 amino acids: CASSFQGNTEAFF. Here the CDR3 DNA reads TGTGCCAGCAGTTTTCAGGGGAACACTGAAGCTTTCTTT.

CDR3 sequence: CASNPTSGGAMSQYF. CDR3 coding DNA: TGTGCCAGCAATCCGACTAGCGGGGGGGCCATGTCCCAGTACTTC. V gene TRBV6-5 combines with J gene TRBJ2-5; 14 bases map to TRBD2. The V segment lost 7 bases and the J segment 9 bases; nucleotides outside the gene matches: 10. The CDR3 extends over 15 amino acids. Per germline, CDR1 MNHEY and CDR2 SVGAGI.

This chain uses TRBV5-5 with TRBJ1-2, with 8 bases aligning to TRBD1. CDR1 SGHKS and CDR2 YYEKEE come from the germline V gene (reference sequence). Unmatched junction bases numbered 5, after V lost 4 bases and J lost 9 bases. The CDR3 totals 12 residues. CDR3 protein: CASSQDRGRYTF. The CDR3 DNA reads TGTGCCAGCAGCCAAGACAGGGGCCGCTACACCTTC.

The chain links TRBV27 to TRBJ1-4; 8 bases line up with TRBD1. Germline assignment: CDR1 MNHEY and CDR2 SMNVEV (reference sequence). The CDR3 sequence is 14 residues long. Trimming took 6 bases from V and 6 from J; bases not matched to a gene: 6. The CDR3 spells CASRARGRYEKLFF. The CDR3 DNA sequence: TGTGCCAGCAGGGCCAGGGGGCGATATGAAAAACTGTTTTTT.

The chain joins TRBV6-5 to TRBJ2-3, with 9 bases aligning to TRBD2. The CDR3 totals 15 residues. Trimming took 6 bases from V and 1 from J; bases not matched to a gene: 5. From germline, CDR1 is MNHEY and CDR2 SVGAGI. CDR3 bases: TGTGCCAGCAGCCGACTAGCGGTAGGCACAGATACGCAGTATTTT. It is translated as CASSRLAVGTDTQYF.

The CDR3 here is CASSNSPEGADGYF. The CDR3 DNA is TGTGCCAGCAGTAATAGCCCAGAGGGGGCCGACGGGTACTTC. J is TRBJ2-7 and V is TRBV5-6, with TRBD1 matching over 7 bases. The CDR3 extends over 14 amino acids. Germline CDR1 is SGHDT and CDR2 is YYEEEE. The V gene end was trimmed by 5 bases and the J gene end by 12 bases; junction bases not matched to a gene: 17.

This clone was picked up one time. The CDR3 here is CASSVAPQGTSYGYTF. CDR3 sequence (DNA): TGTGCCAGCAGCGTAGCCCCCCAGGGAACGAGCTATGGCTACACCTTC. The chain joins TRBV9 to TRBJ1-2, with D possibly TRBD1 on 5 matching bases. V gave up 0 bases and J gave up 4 bases, with 16 bases separating them. The V gene's germline CDR1 is SGDLS and CDR2 YYNGEE. The CDR3 is 16 amino acids.

A remark on this clone: Distinct nucleotide sequences in the sample also encode this CDR3. The J gene is TRBJ2-5, the V gene TRBV20-1; no firm D call. This CDR3 is 11 amino acids long. V lost 4 bases to trimming and J lost 4 bases, with 7 bases between them. Germline CDR1 DFQATT, CDR2 SNEGSKA (reference sequence). The CDR3 DNA is TGCAGTGCTACCTCAGGAGAGACCCAGTACTTC. This gives the protein CSATSGETQYF.

This clone showed up just once. The chain couples TRBV27 to TRBJ2-7; D is unresolved. Germline CDR1 MNHEY, CDR2 SMNVEV (reference sequence). V was clipped by 2 bases and J by 0 bases, with 8 bases between them. CDR3 size: 14 residues. CDR3 loop: CASSLAKSSYEQYF. The CDR3 bases are TGTGCCAGCAGTTTAGCCAAGAGCTCCTACGAGCAGTACTTC.

CDR3 residues: CASSFGFGSGANVLTF. The CDR3 DNA reads TGTGCCAGCAGCTTCGGGTTCGGCTCTGGGGCCAACGTCCTGACTTTC. V gene TRBV5-6 combines with J gene TRBJ2-6; D is unresolved. CDR3 length: 16 residues. Germline loops: CDR1 SGHDT, CDR2 YYEEEE. V lost 2 bases to trimming and J lost 0 bases, with 9 bases between them. Full variable domain (rest looked up from reference TRBV5-6 and TRBJ2-6): DAGVTQSPTHLIKTRGQQVTLRCSPKSGHDTVSWYQQALGQGPQFIFQYYEEEERQRGNFPDRFSGHQFPNYSSELNVNALLLGDSALYLCASSFGFGSGANVLTFGAGSRLTVL.